The 19 T cell receptor beta chains below all came from one sample that was sequenced in a study of CD8 T cells in ankylosing spondylitis. Study-level results: Made up of eight highly homologous variants, a TCR beta motif appeared characteristic of ankylosing spondylitis blood.

The antigens these receptors bind are not known. TCRdb redid the calling of the 5' RACE reads with MiXCR, one entry per CDR3 protein. The sample holds over 450,000 distinct CDR3 sequences, roughly 13% seen once. The sequenced sample was blood, either unsorted or a sorted T cell fraction (not recorded which). All receptors come from a male donor with ankylosing spondylitis.

In this sample, this clonotype turned up a few times. The rearrangement joins TRBV18 to TRBJ1-5; TRBD1 aligns across 7 bases. The J segment lost 4 bases and the V segment lost 5 bases, leaving 14 bases of the junction unmatched. From germline, CDR1 is KGHSH and CDR2 LQKENI. CDR3 length equals 17 residues. This CDR3 is CASSWAAGTDLNQPQHF. CDR3 nucleotide sequence: TGTGCCAGCTCATGGGCGGCCGGGACAGACCTAAATCAGCCCCAGCATTTT. Combining the CDR3 with reference TRBV18 and TRBJ1-5 gives the whole variable domain NAGVMQNPRHLVRRRGQEARLRCSPMKGHSHVYWYRQLPEEGLKFMVYLQKENIIDESGMPKERFSAEFPKEGPSILRIQQVVRGDSAAYFCASSWAAGTDLNQPQHFGDGTRLSIL.

The rearrangement links TRBV5-6 to TRBJ2-1; TRBD2 is a possible D gene (6 bases). This CDR3 is built from 13 residues. V was cut by 4 bases and J by 10 bases, with 15 bases left in between. Germline V gene lookup returns CDR1 SGHDT and CDR2 YYEEEE. The CDR3 reads CASSREPTGEQFF. CDR3 nucleotides: TGTGCCAGCAGCCGGGAGCCCACCGGAGAGCAGTTCTTC.

The table lists this clonotype with a few counts. This CDR3 is CASSPTLYTSYNEQFF. The CDR3 DNA reads as TGTGCCAGCAGTCCTACACTGTACACCTCCTACAATGAGCAGTTCTTC. V is TRBV6-1 and J is TRBJ2-1; D unresolved. CDR1 is MNHNS, CDR2 SASEGT, per germline. V was pared by 5 bases and J by 0 bases, with 14 bases between. The CDR3 is 16 residues long.

This clonotype turned up a few times. The chain uses TRBV20-1 and TRBJ2-1, with 8 bases lining up with TRBD2. V trimming: 0 bases; J trimming: 4 bases; junction bases outside the gene matches: 5. The CDR3 extends over 15 amino acids. CDR1 and CDR2 (germline): DFQATT, SNEGSKA (reference sequence). The CDR3 sequence is CSARDLASGYNEQFF. The CDR3 DNA reads TGCAGTGCTAGAGATCTGGCTAGCGGGTACAATGAGCAGTTCTTC.

This clonotype was counted many times. This chain connects TRBV2 to TRBJ2-3, with 7 bases matching TRBD2. The CDR3 is 16 amino acids. With V trimmed by 3 bases and J by 2 bases, 8 bases remained unmatched. The V gene's germline CDR1 is SNHLY and CDR2 FYNNEI. The CDR3 bases are TGTGCCAGCAGTGATCGAGGCGGGAGACTCACAGATACGCAGTATTTT. Its protein is CASSDRGGRLTDTQYF.

There are many counts of this clonotype. V gene TRBV20-1 combines with J gene TRBJ2-1; D not resolved. The CDR3 runs to 10 residues. Germline-derived CDR1 and CDR2 are DFQATT and SNEGSKA (reference sequence). V was trimmed by 3 bases and J by 5 bases, leaving 2 bases between them. The CDR3: CSASDNEQFF. The CDR3 DNA is TGCAGTGCTAGTGACAATGAGCAGTTCTTC.

A few counts support this clonotype. This chain joins TRBV12-3 or TRBV12-4 and TRBJ2-2; tentative D call: TRBD2 (6 bases). Trimming left V 2 bases short and J 4 bases short, with 11 bases between. This CDR3 has 15 amino acids. The CDR3 region has the DNA TGTGCCAGCAGTTTACGGCCCGGGAGCACCGGGGAGCTGTTTTTT. It translates to CASSLRPGSTGELFF.

This clonotype turned up a few times. The gene calls are TRBV29-1 and TRBJ2-1; D may correspond to TRBD1 or TRBD2 (6 bases each). Trimming shortened V by 0 bases and J by 2 bases, and 11 bases separated the two germline ends. Germline V gene lookup returns CDR1 SQVTM and CDR2 ANQGSEA. The CDR3 has 15 residues. CDR3 in amino acids: CSVEDPGATYNEQFF. As DNA, the CDR3 is TGCAGCGTTGAAGACCCGGGGGCTACCTACAATGAGCAGTTCTTC.

CDR3 sequence reads: CASRLVGGEKLFF. The DNA of the CDR3 is TGTGCCAGCCGACTCGTGGGAGGTGAAAAACTGTTTTTT. This chain connects TRBV6-1 to TRBJ1-4; D is uncertain. This CDR3 has 13 amino acids. V lost 8 bases and J 7 bases, leaving 14 bases between the germline ends. The germline V gene encodes CDR1 MNHNS and CDR2 SASEGT.

The chain is built from TRBV6-5 and TRBJ1-1; 9 positions match TRBD1. Germline V gene lookup returns CDR1 MNHEY and CDR2 SVGAGI. The CDR3 consists of 14 residues. V was pared by 7 bases and J by 4 bases, with 7 bases of the junction left unmatched. The CDR3 spells CASIKQGASTEAFF. CDR3 nucleotide sequence: TGTGCCAGCATTAAACAGGGGGCAAGCACTGAAGCTTTCTTT.

The genes are TRBV24-1 and TRBJ2-2, with 7 nucleotides matching TRBD2. V shed 4 bases, J shed 1 base, and the junction held 8 bases outside the gene matches. Germline CDR1 is KGHDR and CDR2 is SFDVKD. This CDR3 comprises 17 residues. The CDR3 DNA follows: TGTGCCACCAGTGACATTCAGGGAGGGTGGAACACCGGGGAGCTGTTTTTT. Amino acid sequence: CATSDIQGGWNTGELFF.

As DNA, the CDR3 is TGCAGTGCTAGGGACGTTGTGGACTACGAGCAGTACGTC. This gives the protein CSARDVVDYEQYV. The chain has TRBV20-1 and TRBJ2-7; D gene ambiguous. The CDR3 spans 13 residues. Germline-derived CDR1 and CDR2 are DFQATT and SNEGSKA (reference sequence). Trimming stripped 3 bases from V and 3 bases from J, with 12 bases between.

The genes are TRBV4-1 and TRBJ1-6; the match to TRBD1 covers 10 bases. The CDR3 has 16 amino acids. CDR1 and CDR2 (germline): MGHRA, YSYEKL. Losses at the gene ends were 5 bases for V and 6 bases for J; bases not matched to a gene: 7. The CDR3 DNA sequence: TGCGCCAGCAGCGAGGAGACAGGGGGCCTTAATTCACCCCTCCACTTT. Its protein product is CASSEETGGLNSPLHF.

This clonotype was seen more than once but under ten times. This rearrangement joins TRBV7-9 to TRBJ1-2, with D possibly matching TRBD1 (5 bases). Germline CDR1 SEHNR, CDR2 FQNEAQ (reference sequence). V was clipped by 5 bases and J by 0 bases, with 16 bases between them. The CDR3 is 16 residues long. CDR3: CASSRGTAKANYGYTF. DNA of the CDR3: TGTGCCAGCAGCCGCGGGACGGCCAAAGCTAACTATGGCTACACCTTC.

This clonotype was detected ten times or more. This chain joins TRBV20-1 and TRBJ1-1; D is uncertain. This CDR3 contains 14 residues. The germline V and J ends were trimmed by 2 bases and 1 base, with 11 bases remaining between them. Germline loops: CDR1 DFQATT, CDR2 SNEGSKA (reference sequence). CDR3: CSARYNGANTEAFF. Written as DNA, the CDR3 is TGCAGTGCTAGATATAACGGTGCGAACACTGAAGCTTTCTTT.

This clonotype has more than one count but fewer than ten. V and J are TRBV5-1 and TRBJ1-1; D remains ambiguous. Trimming removed 7 bases at V and 1 base at J, with 14 bases between. The CDR3 has 14 residues. Germline lookup yields CDR1 SGHRS and CDR2 YFSETQ. The CDR3 spells CASSRAAGNTEAFF. The CDR3 DNA reads TGCGCCAGCTCTCGGGCTGCAGGGAACACTGAAGCTTTCTTT.

Only a few counts were recorded for this clonotype. This rearrangement joins TRBV27 to TRBJ1-2; D not certain. Per germline, CDR1 MNHEY and CDR2 SMNVEV (reference sequence). The CDR3 is made up of 14 amino acids. Trimming left V 5 bases short and J 8 bases short, with 18 bases between. CDR3 sequence reads: CASSAYRALGGYTF. The CDR3 coding sequence is TGTGCCAGCAGTGCTTACCGGGCCCTGGGGGGCTACACCTTC.

This clonotype was recorded at least ten times. The chain is built from TRBV5-1 and TRBJ2-1, with TRBD1 matching over 10 bases. Germline lookup yields CDR1 SGHRS and CDR2 YFSETQ. Trimming removed 5 bases from V and 1 base from J; junction bases left unmatched: 3. The CDR3 loop spans 15 amino acids. The CDR3 DNA reads TGCGCCAGCAGACCGGGACAGGGGTCCTACAATGAGCAGTTCTTC. Protein sequence: CASRPGQGSYNEQFF. Full variable domain (missing parts from reference TRBV5-1 and TRBJ2-1): KAGVTQTPRYLIKTRGQQVTLSCSPISGHRSVSWYQQTPGQGLQFLFEYFSETQRNKGNFPGRFSGRQFSNSRSEMNVSTLELGDSALYLCASRPGQGSYNEQFFGPGTRLTVL.

This clonotype has only a few counts. The chain combines TRBV5-1 with TRBJ2-3; the D is unclear. The CDR3 runs 14 residues. Germline V gives CDR1 SGHRS, CDR2 YFSETQ. The V end was cut by 4 bases, the J end by 2 bases, with 11 bases between. CDR3 loop: CASSGQQLTDTQYF. CDR3 nucleotide sequence: TGCGCCAGCAGCGGGCAGCAGCTCACAGATACGCAGTATTTT.